This TCR beta chain is from a study of persistence of HIV-infected CD4 T cells. The stimulus was lysate of CMV-infected fibroblasts, 8.5 to 10 ug/mL. Sorted nonresponding memory CD4+ T cells were CD40L-negative, CD69-negative, CD45RO-high. Comments on this clone: The target antigen is unknown.

This was the immunoSEQ version 4 assay in survey mode. This table comes from immunoSEQ multiplex PCR, and its TCRdb copy is limited to in-frame clones, with some not included. The top ten clones hold about 3% of a sample with tens of thousands of clones, 75% to 85% of them seen once. The material was CD4+ T cells sorted from PBMCs after roughly 19-hour stimulation, obtained from a patient who received antiretroviral therapy. This sequence was found in an adult man with HIV who was CMV-seropositive.

The CDR3 DNA reads as TGTGCCAGCAGCAATCCCCAGGACAGGTCCCCCTATGGCTACACCTTC. It translates to CASSNPQDRSPYGYTF. The genes are TRBV21-1 and TRBJ1-2; the table assigns TRBD1, which was not confirmed against the DNA. TRBV21-1 is labeled a pseudogene. The CDR3 has 16 amino acids.